A single sample gave rise to the 22 T cell receptor beta chains below, sequenced in a study of OX40 agonist ivuxolimab in advanced cancers. Repertoires were generated with immunoSEQ multiplex PCR, while TCRdb's copy carries only in-frame clones and drops some. The sample lists 43,000 or so clones, about nine tenths occurring once. Sequences were derived from CD4+ or CD8+ T cells sorted from blood, sampled in a trial of the OX40 agonist ivuxolimab. Receptors were obtained from an adult with an advanced solid tumor such as melanoma, head and neck, liver or kidney cancer.

The chain is built from TRBV28 and TRBJ2-7; D unclear. Germline V gene sequence: CDR1 MDHEN, CDR2 SYDVKM. V lost 5 bases, J lost 3 bases, and 11 bases lay in between. This CDR3 is 13 amino acids long. The CDR3 nucleotides read TGTGCCAGCAGTCCCCAACACAGCTACGAGCAGTACTTC. This encodes CASSPQHSYEQYF.

The V call is TRBV28, the J call TRBJ1-4; D is uncertain. Germline V lookup: CDR1 MDHEN, CDR2 SYDVKM. The CDR3 extends over 12 amino acids. Trimming shortened V by 6 bases and J by 7 bases, and 9 bases separated the two germline ends. CDR3 DNA sequence: TGTGCCAGCAGACCTCCGGGTGAAAAACTGTTTTTT. Protein sequence: CASRPPGEKLFF.

The V and J genes are TRBV6-1 and TRBJ2-5, with D unresolved. V lost 5 bases, J lost 5 bases, and 9 bases lay in between. CDR3 length: 12 residues. Germline CDR1 and CDR2: MNHNS and SASEGT. The CDR3 coding sequence is TGTGCCAGCAGTTTGATGCGGGAGACCCAGTACTTC. It yields the protein CASSLMRETQYF.

The chain has TRBV7-2 and TRBJ2-1; D is perhaps TRBD2 (5 bases). Trimming removed 1 base at V and 12 bases at J, with 7 bases between. There are 11 residues in the CDR3. Germline V CDR1 and CDR2: SGHTA, FQGNSA. The CDR3 is CASSLELGQFF. The CDR3 DNA follows: TGTGCCAGCAGCTTAGAACTAGGGCAGTTCTTC.

As concerns this clone: The sample contains more than one DNA sequence encoding this CDR3. The chain is built from TRBV5-1 and TRBJ2-4; 9 bases line up with TRBD1. The length of the CDR3 is 14 residues. V gave up 4 bases and J gave up 6 bases; unmatched junction bases: 5. Germline-derived CDR1 and CDR2 are SGHRS and YFSETQ. The CDR3 region is CASSEQGARNIQYF. The CDR3 DNA reads as TGCGCCAGCAGCGAACAGGGGGCGCGAAACATTCAGTACTTC.

This clone came up once. V gene TRBV6-1 combines with J gene TRBJ2-1; no reliable D call. Deletions cut 0 bases from V and 2 bases from J, with 20 bases between. The CDR3 runs 19 residues. The germline CDR1 and CDR2 sequences are MNHNS and SASEGT. The CDR3 is CASSEASRSSNRAYNEQFF. In nucleotides, the CDR3 is TGTGCCAGCAGTGAAGCCTCACGTAGCTCTAACCGGGCCTACAATGAGCAGTTCTTC.

A few counts support this clone. This chain joins TRBV11-2 and TRBJ2-1, with D perhaps matching TRBD1 or TRBD2 (5 bases each). The CDR3 extends over 15 amino acids. V was cut by 5 bases and J by 7 bases, with 18 bases left in between. Germline values: CDR1 SGHAT, CDR2 FQNNGV. CDR3 in amino acids: CASSIRASGWNEQFF. CDR3 nucleotide sequence: TGTGCCAGCAGCATCAGGGCCTCGGGGTGGAATGAGCAGTTCTTC. Full variable domain (outside the CDR3, taken from reference TRBV11-2 and TRBJ2-1): EAGVAQSPRYKIIEKRQSVAFWCNPISGHATLYWYQQILGQGPKLLIQFQNNGVVDDSQLPKDRFSAERLKGVDSTLKIQPAKLEDSAVYLCASSIRASGWNEQFFGPGTRLTVL.

CDR3 sequence: CASSLQGDPNQPQHF. The DNA for the CDR3 is TGTGCCAGCAGCTTGCAAGGGGACCCTAATCAGCCCCAGCATTTT. The chain couples TRBV5-5 to TRBJ1-5, with a weak D call TRBD1 (5 bases). Germline V lookup: CDR1 SGHKS, CDR2 YYEKEE (reference sequence). The CDR3 is 15 residues long. V was clipped by 1 base and J by 4 bases, with 12 bases between them.

This chain connects TRBV6-1 to TRBJ2-5, with D perhaps given as TRBD1 or TRBD2 (7 bases each). The germline V gene encodes CDR1 MNHNS and CDR2 SASEGT. V dropped 7 bases and J dropped 5 bases, with 11 bases sitting between them. The CDR3 totals 12 residues. This chain's CDR3 is CASNRGGETQYF. The CDR3, as DNA: TGTGCCAGCAACAGGGGAGGGGAGACCCAGTACTTC.

V and J are TRBV7-2 and TRBJ2-3; TRBD1 agrees at 7 bases. V lost 2 bases to trimming and J lost 4 bases; unmatched junction nucleotides: 3. In germline, CDR1 is SGHTA, CDR2 FQGNSA. This CDR3 contains 14 residues. This CDR3 reads CASSLQTGSDTQYF. In DNA, the CDR3 is TGTGCCAGCAGCTTACAGACAGGGTCAGATACGCAGTATTTT.

The gene calls are TRBV19 and TRBJ1-2; weak D call: TRBD1 (6 bases). The CDR3 extends over 12 amino acids. Trimming removed 7 bases from V and 4 bases from J, with 10 bases in between. CDR1 and CDR2 from the germline V gene are LNHDA and SQIVND (reference sequence). The CDR3 nucleotides are TGTGCCAGTACCCTACAGGGCTATGGCTACACCTTC. Translated: CASTLQGYGYTF.

This chain joins TRBV5-1 and TRBJ2-3, with TRBD1 matching over 10 bases. The CDR3 length is 15 residues. V trimming: 4 bases; J trimming: 2 bases; junction bases outside the gene matches: 4. Per germline, CDR1 SGHRS and CDR2 YFSETQ. The CDR3 DNA follows: TGCGCCAGCAGCGACAGGGGGCAGGTCACAGATACGCAGTATTTT. Its protein product is CASSDRGQVTDTQYF.

CDR3 DNA: TGTGCCAGCACCGGGCTTGGTGGCACAGATACGCAGTATTTT. It translates to CASTGLGGTDTQYF. V gene TRBV7-2 combines with J gene TRBJ2-3; no clear D gene. Germline V gene data show CDR1 as SGHTA and CDR2 as FQGNSA. The V gene lost 7 bases and the J gene lost 1 base, with 12 bases spanning the gap. The CDR3 runs to 14 residues.

This sequence joins TRBV29-1 and TRBJ2-2; 10 bases line up with TRBD2. V lost 3 bases, J lost 6 bases, and 7 bases stayed unmatched. The CDR3 sequence is 15 residues long. Germline CDR1 is SQVTM and CDR2 is ANQGSEA. The CDR3 nucleotides are TGCAGCGTTGATCCTAGCGGGAGTGGTTCCGGGGAGCTGTTTTTT. Translation gives CSVDPSGSGSGELFF.

This clone was recorded once. The chain couples TRBV7-2 to TRBJ2-1; maybe TRBD2 (6 bases). Germline CDR1 reads SGHTA; CDR2 reads FQGNSA. Between the trimmed V and J ends, which lost 5 bases and 15 bases, there was a span of 17 bases. The CDR3 runs to 12 residues. For the CDR3, the DNA is TGTGCCAGCAGCCCCCGTCTAGGAGGGCGGTTCTTC. Translation: CASSPRLGGRFF.

The gene calls are TRBV15 and TRBJ1-5; D possibly corresponds to TRBD1 (5 bases). CDR1 and CDR2 from the germline V gene are LNHNV and YYDKDF (reference sequence). The CDR3 runs to 15 residues. Trimming shortened V by 1 base and J by 6 bases, and 13 bases separated the two germline ends. This CDR3 is CATSRARIGGQPQHF. The DNA for the CDR3 is TGTGCCACCAGCAGAGCACGTATCGGGGGTCAGCCCCAGCATTTT.

This CDR3 is CATSKGGQGSYEQYF. DNA of the CDR3: TGTGCCACCAGCAAGGGGGGACAGGGGAGCTACGAGCAGTACTTC. The chain couples TRBV15 to TRBJ2-7; the match to TRBD1 covers 10 bases. V dropped 4 bases and J dropped 3; count of bases not matched to a gene: 6. The CDR3 loop spans 15 amino acids. CDR1 LNHNV and CDR2 YYDKDF come from the germline V gene (reference sequence). Together with reference TRBV15 and TRBJ2-7, the CDR3 gives the full variable domain: DAMVIQNPRYQVTQFGKPVTLSCSQTLNHNVMYWYQQKSSQAPKLLFHYYDKDFNNEADTPDNFQSRRPNTSFCFLDIRSPGLGDTAMYLCATSKGGQGSYEQYFGPGTRLTVT.

This clone has only a few counts. The chain employs TRBV28 and TRBJ1-5; tentatively, D is TRBD1 (5 bases). Trimming cost V 5 bases and J 9 bases, with 11 bases left between them. There are 12 residues in the CDR3. The germline CDR1 and CDR2 sequences are MDHEN and SYDVKM. As DNA, the CDR3 is TGTGCCAGCAGTACGGGGGTTCGGCCCCAGCATTTT. Amino acid sequence: CASSTGVRPQHF.

The chain uses TRBV5-6 and TRBJ2-3, with 13 positions matching TRBD2. CDR3 size: 16 residues. Germline V gene data show CDR1 as SGHDT and CDR2 as YYEEEE. J was trimmed by 1 base and V by 7 bases; bases with no gene match: 6. CDR3 sequence (DNA): TGTGCCAGCGGCAGACTAGCGGGAGGTGGCACAGATACGCAGTATTTT. Amino acid sequence: CASGRLAGGGTDTQYF.

CDR3 loop: CASSLRPNTGELFF. As DNA, the CDR3 is TGTGCCAGCAGCTTAAGACCGAACACCGGGGAGCTGTTTTTT. The chain is built from TRBV7-9 and TRBJ2-2; D remains ambiguous. Trimming took off 2 bases at V and 0 bases at J, with 4 bases between the two ends. The germline CDR1 and CDR2 sequences are SEHNR and FQNEAQ (reference sequence). The CDR3 spans 14 residues.

This sequence joins TRBV5-4 and TRBJ1-5; 7 bases fit TRBD1. Trimming removed 4 bases from V and 4 bases from J; junction bases left unmatched: 5. The CDR3 sequence is 14 residues long. Germline-derived CDR1 and CDR2 are SGHNT and YYREEE (reference sequence). The CDR3 DNA sequence: TGTGCCAGCAGCCGCGACAGGGAAAATCAGCCCCAGCATTTT. Translating gives CASSRDRENQPQHF.

The V call is TRBV23-1, the J call TRBJ2-5; tentative D call: TRBD2 (6 bases). TRBV23-1 is assigned to the ORF class and has an uncertain function. V shed 2 bases and J shed 4 bases, with 8 bases lying between them. The CDR3 has 13 residues. The CDR3 sequence is CASSQQGGETQYF. The DNA for the CDR3 is TGCGCCAGCAGTCAACAGGGAGGAGAGACCCAGTACTTC.